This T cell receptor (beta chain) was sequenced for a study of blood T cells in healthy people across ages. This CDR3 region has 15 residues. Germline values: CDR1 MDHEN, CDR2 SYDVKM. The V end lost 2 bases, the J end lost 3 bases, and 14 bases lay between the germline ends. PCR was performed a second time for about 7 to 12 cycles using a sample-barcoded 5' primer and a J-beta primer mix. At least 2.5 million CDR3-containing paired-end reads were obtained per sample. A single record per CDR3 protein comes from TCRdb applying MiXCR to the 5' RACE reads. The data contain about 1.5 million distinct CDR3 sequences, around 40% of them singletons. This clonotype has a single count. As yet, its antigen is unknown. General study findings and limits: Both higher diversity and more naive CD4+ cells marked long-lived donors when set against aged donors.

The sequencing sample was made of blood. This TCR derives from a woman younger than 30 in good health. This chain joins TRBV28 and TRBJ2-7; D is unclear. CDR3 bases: TGTGCCAGCAGTTTAGAGCAGTATCTCTTCTACGAGCAGTACTTC. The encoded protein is CASSLEQYLFYEQYF. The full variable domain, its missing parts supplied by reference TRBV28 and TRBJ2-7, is DVKVTQSSRYLVKRTGEKVFLECVQDMDHENMFWYRQDPGLGLRLIYFSYDVKMKEKGDIPEGYSVSREKKERFSLILESASTNQTSMYLCASSLEQYLFYEQYFGPGTRLTVT.